Given below is one T cell receptor (beta chain) in context. Vbeta (60) and Jbeta (13) primers were used in the PCR. The assay was immunoSEQ multiplex PCR, and TCRdb's table has in-frame clones only and misses some. The sample consists of around 150,000 clones, more than 70% of them appearing once. These data come from a study of cytomegalovirus exposure and HLA in healthy donors. Trimming left V 4 bases short and J 2 bases short, with 14 bases between. Germline-derived CDR1 and CDR2 are SGHRS and YFSETQ. This CDR3 contains 15 residues. The sequence came from a man aged 25 to 45 in good health and CMV-seronegative. The sequencing input was PBMCs. V usage is TRBV5-1 and J usage is TRBJ2-3; maybe TRBD1 (5 bases). The CDR3 bases are TGCGCCAGCAGCCCCCGCGGCAGGGACACAGATACGCAGTATTTT. This encodes CASSPRGRDTDTQYF. The entire variable domain, with the rest obtained from reference TRBV5-1 and TRBJ2-3, is as follows: KAGVTQTPRYLIKTRGQQVTLSCSPISGHRSVSWYQQTPGQGLQFLFEYFSETQRNKGNFPGRFSGRQFSNSRSEMNVSTLELGDSALYLCASSPRGRDTDTQYFGPGTRLTVL.